This TCR beta chain was sequenced during a study of blood T cell repertoires in COVID-19. Study as a whole: Italy, Spain and the United States were the sources of the convalescent and acute COVID-19 samples. T cells, B-cell-depleted T cells, or PBMCs provided the cDNA or gDNA that served as material.

Germline CDR1 is LNHDA and CDR2 is SQIVND (reference sequence). The CDR3 is 15 amino acids. V was cut by 2 bases and J by 1 base, with 11 bases left in between. The method was immunoSEQ multiplex PCR; TCRdb's version includes in-frame clones alone and lacks a portion of them. This table has 95,000 to 100,000 clones, roughly 85% appearing once. The TCR originated in a woman in her 70s with active or convalescent COVID-19. The chain employs TRBV19 and TRBJ1-1; D is unclear. Sequencing was performed on peripheral blood. Here the CDR3 DNA reads TGTGCCAGTAGTATAAGGTTGGCGGGGAACACTGAAGCTTTCTTT. This encodes CASSIRLAGNTEAFF.